A selection of T cell receptor beta chains follows, all from one sample in a study of OX40 agonist ivuxolimab in advanced cancers. The table came from immunoSEQ multiplex PCR; TCRdb's copy has only in-frame clones and leaves some out. The sample lists 40,000 to 60,000 clones; about 80% were seen once. The source was CD4+ or CD8+ T cells sorted from blood, collected in a trial of the OX40 agonist ivuxolimab. All receptors come from an adult with an advanced solid tumor such as melanoma, head and neck, liver or kidney cancer. Each CDR3 is given with its conserved first and last residue. Each record gives: J gene, V gene, D gene, clone size, CDR3 protein. The D gene is left open where the match is weak. Clone size, where shown, is once, few, many, or a class for clones that have expanded.

J: TRBJ2-1; V: TRBV13; D: TRBD2; size: .; CDR3: CASSPRVLAGNEQFF
J: TRBJ1-1; V: TRBV6-6; D: .; size: .; CDR3: CASSWIKNTEAFF
J: TRBJ1-4; V: TRBV10-1; D: .; size: .; CDR3: CASSKRWGGQGNEKLFF
J: TRBJ1-1; V: TRBV7-2; D: .; size: .; CDR3: CASSLMGGTEAFF
J: TRBJ1-5; V: TRBV6-6; D: .; size: .; CDR3: CASSYILGNQPQHF
J: TRBJ2-3; V: TRBV12-5; D: .; size: .; CDR3: CASGLGQESTDTQYF
J: TRBJ1-1; V: TRBV5-4; D: TRBD1; size: .; CDR3: CASSLVGGTVNTEAFF
J: TRBJ2-5; V: TRBV30; D: TRBD2; size: .; CDR3: CAWSVLAGLAYF
J: TRBJ2-1; V: TRBV29-1; D: .; size: once; CDR3: CSVVGGGDYNEQFF
J: TRBJ2-5; V: TRBV5-6; D: .; size: .; CDR3: CASSLLGPETQYF
J: TRBJ1-2; V: TRBV7-9; D: .; size: .; CDR3: CASSSEPGQNYGYTF
J: TRBJ1-1; V: TRBV9; D: .; size: .; CDR3: CASSGPRGLDTEAFF
J: TRBJ2-7; V: TRBV6-5; D: .; size: .; CDR3: CASSYRLATGEQYF
J: TRBJ2-1; V: TRBV6-5; D: .; size: once; CDR3: CASSYSRNYNEQFF
J: TRBJ2-7; V: TRBV7-2; D: TRBD2; size: .; CDR3: CASRSSGGTYEQYF
J: TRBJ2-5; V: TRBV2; D: TRBD2; size: .; CDR3: CASSGTDRTSGIGETQYF
J: TRBJ2-1; V: TRBV9; D: .; size: .; CDR3: CASSATGTPNNEQFF
J: TRBJ2-1; V: TRBV4-1; D: .; size: .; CDR3: CASSRGTSRTYNEQFF
J: TRBJ2-1; V: TRBV11-3; D: TRBD2; size: .; CDR3: CASSSAGEGSNEQFF
J: TRBJ1-2; V: TRBV12-2; D: .; size: .; CDR3: CASRLELDRGNGYTF
J: TRBJ1-2; V: TRBV30; D: .; size: .; CDR3: CAWRSKAAYGYTF
J: TRBJ2-5; V: TRBV6-5; D: .; size: .; CDR3: CASSYPGQETQYF
J: TRBJ1-1; V: TRBV27; D: .; size: .; CDR3: CASSLNGRGFTEAFF
J: TRBJ2-7; V: TRBV2; D: TRBD2; size: .; CDR3: CASSFTSGRPREQYF
J: TRBJ2-5; V: TRBV6-6; D: TRBD2; size: .; CDR3: CASSYSGLAGRETQYF
J: TRBJ2-2; V: TRBV4-3; D: .; size: .; CDR3: CASSHYRGELFF
J: TRBJ1-2; V: TRBV5-1; D: .; size: .; CDR3: CASSLQTENYGYTF
J: TRBJ1-1; V: TRBV10-3; D: .; size: .; CDR3: CAISDQTDTTEAFF
J: TRBJ1-3; V: TRBV4-1; D: .; size: large; CDR3: CASSPGHAEGNTIYF
J: TRBJ1-6; V: TRBV29-1; D: .; size: .; CDR3: CSVQGSYNSPLHF
J: TRBJ2-7; V: TRBV27; D: .; size: .; CDR3: CASSYRVGTHTSYEQYF
J: TRBJ1-2; V: TRBV5-4; D: .; size: .; CDR3: CASSLDGGRVYGYTF